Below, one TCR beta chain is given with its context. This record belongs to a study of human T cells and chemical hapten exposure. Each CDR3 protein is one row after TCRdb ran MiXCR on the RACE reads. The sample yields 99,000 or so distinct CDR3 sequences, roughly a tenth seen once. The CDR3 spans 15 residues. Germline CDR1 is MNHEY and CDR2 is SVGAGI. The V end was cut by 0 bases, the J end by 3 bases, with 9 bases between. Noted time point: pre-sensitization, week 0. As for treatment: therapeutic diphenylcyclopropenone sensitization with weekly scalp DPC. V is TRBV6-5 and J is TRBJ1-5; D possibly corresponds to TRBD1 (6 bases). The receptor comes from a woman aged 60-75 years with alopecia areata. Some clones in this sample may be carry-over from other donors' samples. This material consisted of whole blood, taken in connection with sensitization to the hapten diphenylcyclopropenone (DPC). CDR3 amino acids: CASSYSPGANQPQHF. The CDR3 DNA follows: TGTGCCAGCAGTTACTCGCCGGGGGCCAATCAGCCCCAGCATTTT.